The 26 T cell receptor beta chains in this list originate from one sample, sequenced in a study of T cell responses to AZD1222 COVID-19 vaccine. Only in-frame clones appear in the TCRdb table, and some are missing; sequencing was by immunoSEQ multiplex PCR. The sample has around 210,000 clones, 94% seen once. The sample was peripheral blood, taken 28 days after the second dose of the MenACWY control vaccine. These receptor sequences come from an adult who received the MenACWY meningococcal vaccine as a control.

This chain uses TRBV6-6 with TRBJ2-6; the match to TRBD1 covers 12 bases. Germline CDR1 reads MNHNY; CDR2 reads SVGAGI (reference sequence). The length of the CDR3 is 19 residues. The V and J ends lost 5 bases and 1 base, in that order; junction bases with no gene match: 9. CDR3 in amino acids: CASSPRDRGRSSGANVLTF. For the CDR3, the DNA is TGTGCCAGCAGTCCCCGGGACAGGGGGCGTAGTTCTGGGGCCAACGTCCTGACTTTC.

The CDR3 region has the DNA TGTGCCAGCAGCTTATCCGCGACTACTGATGAGCAGTTCTTC. Its protein is CASSLSATTDEQFF. The V and J genes are TRBV7-3 and TRBJ2-1, with a tentative D call TRBD2 (5 bases). Germline CDR1 SGHTA, CDR2 FQGTGA. This CDR3 spans 14 amino acids. Trimming cost V 2 bases and J 8 bases, with 13 bases left between them.

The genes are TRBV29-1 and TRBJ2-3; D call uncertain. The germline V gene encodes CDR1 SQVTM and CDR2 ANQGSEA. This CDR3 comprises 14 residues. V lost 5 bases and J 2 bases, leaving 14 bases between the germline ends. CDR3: CSVYGRRDTDTQYF. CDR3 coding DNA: TGCAGCGTTTATGGCCGTCGAGACACAGATACGCAGTATTTT.

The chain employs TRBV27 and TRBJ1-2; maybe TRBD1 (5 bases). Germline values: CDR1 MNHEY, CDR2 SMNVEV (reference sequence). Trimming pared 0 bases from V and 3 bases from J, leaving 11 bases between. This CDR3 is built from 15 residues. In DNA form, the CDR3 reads TGTGCCAGCAGTTTATCCCCCAGGGCTGACTATGGCTACACCTTC. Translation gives CASSLSPRADYGYTF.

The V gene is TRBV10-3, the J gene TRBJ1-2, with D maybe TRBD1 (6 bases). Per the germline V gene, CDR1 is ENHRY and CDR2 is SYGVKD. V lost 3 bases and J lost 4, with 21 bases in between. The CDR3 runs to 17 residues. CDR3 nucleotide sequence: TGTGCCATCAGTGAATGGGTAGGGGGAAGGACGTTCTATGGCTACACCTTC. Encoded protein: CAISEWVGGRTFYGYTF.

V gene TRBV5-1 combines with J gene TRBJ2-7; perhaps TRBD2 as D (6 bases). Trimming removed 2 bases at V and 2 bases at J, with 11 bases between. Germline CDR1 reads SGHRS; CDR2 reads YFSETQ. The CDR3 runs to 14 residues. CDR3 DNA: TGCGCCAGCAGCTTCGGGGGTCCTACCTACGAGCAGTACTTC. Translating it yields CASSFGGPTYEQYF.

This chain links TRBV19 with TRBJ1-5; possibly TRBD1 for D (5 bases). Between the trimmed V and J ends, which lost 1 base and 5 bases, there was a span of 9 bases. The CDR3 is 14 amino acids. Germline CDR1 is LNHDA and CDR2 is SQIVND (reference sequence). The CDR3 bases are TGTGCCAGTAGTATAGTGGCGGGGGATCAGCCCCAGCATTTT. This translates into CASSIVAGDQPQHF.

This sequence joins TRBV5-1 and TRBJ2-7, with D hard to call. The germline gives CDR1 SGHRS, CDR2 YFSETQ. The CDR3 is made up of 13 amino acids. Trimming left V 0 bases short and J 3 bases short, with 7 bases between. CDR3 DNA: TGCGCCAGCAGCTTGGACTCCCGCTACGAGCAGTACTTC. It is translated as CASSLDSRYEQYF.

The DNA of the CDR3 is TGTGCCAGCATTGAGGGGGCGGGGCGGCAAGAGCAGTTCTTC. It yields the protein CASIEGAGRQEQFF. J is TRBJ2-1 and V is TRBV2, with a weak D call TRBD1 (7 bases). With 7 bases removed from V and 10 bases from J, the gap between germline ends came to 20 bases. Germline-derived CDR1 and CDR2 are SNHLY and FYNNEI. CDR3 length equals 14 residues.

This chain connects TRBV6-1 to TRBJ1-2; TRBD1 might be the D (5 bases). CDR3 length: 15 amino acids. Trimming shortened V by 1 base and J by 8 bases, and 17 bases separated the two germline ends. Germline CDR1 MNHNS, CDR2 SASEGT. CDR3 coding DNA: TGTGCCAGCAGTGAAGTATACCAGCCAGGGCACGGCTACACCTTC. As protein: CASSEVYQPGHGYTF.

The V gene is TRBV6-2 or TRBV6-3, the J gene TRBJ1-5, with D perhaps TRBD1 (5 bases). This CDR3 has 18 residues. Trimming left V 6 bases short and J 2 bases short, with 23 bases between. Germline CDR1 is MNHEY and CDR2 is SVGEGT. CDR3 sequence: CASSRHPPREVGNQPQHF. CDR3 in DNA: TGTGCCAGCAGCCGACACCCACCCAGGGAGGTAGGCAATCAGCCCCAGCATTTT.

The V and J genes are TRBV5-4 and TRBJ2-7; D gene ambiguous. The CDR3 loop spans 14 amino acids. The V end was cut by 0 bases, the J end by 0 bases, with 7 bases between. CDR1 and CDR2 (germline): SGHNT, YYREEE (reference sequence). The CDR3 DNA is TGTGCCAGCAGCTTGGAGGTTAACTCCTACGAGCAGTACTTC. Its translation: CASSLEVNSYEQYF. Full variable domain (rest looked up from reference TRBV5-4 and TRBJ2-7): ETGVTQSPTHLIKTRGQQVTLRCSSQSGHNTVSWYQQALGQGPQFIFQYYREEENGRGNFPPRFSGLQFPNYSSELNVNALELDDSALYLCASSLEVNSYEQYFGPGTRLTVT.

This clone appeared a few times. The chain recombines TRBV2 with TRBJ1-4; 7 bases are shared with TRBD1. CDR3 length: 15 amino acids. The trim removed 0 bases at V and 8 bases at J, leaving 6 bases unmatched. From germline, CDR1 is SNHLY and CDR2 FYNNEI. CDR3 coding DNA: TGTGCCAGCAGTGAAGCGGACAGGTTAAGGGAAAAACTGTTTTTT. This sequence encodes CASSEADRLREKLFF. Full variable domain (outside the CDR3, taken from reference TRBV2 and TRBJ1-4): EPEVTQTPSHQVTQMGQEVILRCVPISNHLYFYWYRQILGQKVEFLVSFYNNEISEKSEIFDDQFSVERPDGSNFTLKIRSTKLEDSAMYFCASSEADRLREKLFFGSGTQLSVL.

The CDR3: CASSLGPVTGSDEQYF. The CDR3 bases are TGTGCCAGCAGTTTAGGGCCCGTAACAGGGAGTGACGAGCAGTACTTC. The chain links TRBV27 to TRBJ2-7; TRBD1 might be the D (6 bases). Trimming pared 2 bases from V and 5 bases from J, leaving 19 bases between. In germline, CDR1 is MNHEY, CDR2 SMNVEV (reference sequence). The CDR3 has 16 amino acids.

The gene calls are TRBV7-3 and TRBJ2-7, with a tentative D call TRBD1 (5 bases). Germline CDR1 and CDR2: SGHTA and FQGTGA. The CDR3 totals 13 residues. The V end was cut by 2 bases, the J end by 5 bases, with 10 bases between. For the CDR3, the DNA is TGTGCCAGCAGCTTAGAGCCCAGGGACGAGCAGTACTTC. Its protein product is CASSLEPRDEQYF. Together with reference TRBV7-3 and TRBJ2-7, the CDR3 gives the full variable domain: GAGVSQTPSNKVTEKGKYVELRCDPISGHTALYWYRQSLGQGPEFLIYFQGTGAADDSGLPNDRFFAVRPEGSVSTLKIQRTERGDSAVYLCASSLEPRDEQYFGPGTRLTVT.

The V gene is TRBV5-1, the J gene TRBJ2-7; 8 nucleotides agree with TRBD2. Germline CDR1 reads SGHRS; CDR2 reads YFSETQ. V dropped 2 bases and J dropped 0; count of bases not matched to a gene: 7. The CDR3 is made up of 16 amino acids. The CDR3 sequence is CASSLSLAGASYEQYF. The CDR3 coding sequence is TGCGCCAGCAGCTTAAGTCTAGCGGGCGCCTCCTACGAGCAGTACTTC.

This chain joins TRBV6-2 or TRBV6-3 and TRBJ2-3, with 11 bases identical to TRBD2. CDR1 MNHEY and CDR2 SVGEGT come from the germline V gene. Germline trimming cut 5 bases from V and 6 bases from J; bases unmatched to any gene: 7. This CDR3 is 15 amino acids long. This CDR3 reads CASSASGGSVDTQYF. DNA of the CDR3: TGTGCCAGCAGTGCTAGCGGGGGGTCTGTCGATACGCAGTATTTT.

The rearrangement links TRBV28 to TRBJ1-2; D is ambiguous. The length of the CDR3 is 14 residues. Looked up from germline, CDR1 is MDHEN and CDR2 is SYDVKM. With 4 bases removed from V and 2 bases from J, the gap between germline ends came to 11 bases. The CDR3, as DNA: TGTGCCAGCAGTTATTCCGGGTTAAACTATGGCTACACCTTC. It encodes CASSYSGLNYGYTF.

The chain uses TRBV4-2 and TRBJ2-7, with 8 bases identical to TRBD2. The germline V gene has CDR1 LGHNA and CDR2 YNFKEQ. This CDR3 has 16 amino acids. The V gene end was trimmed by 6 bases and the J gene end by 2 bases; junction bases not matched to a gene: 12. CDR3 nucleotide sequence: TGTGCCAGCAGTCTCGAAGGAACGGGACTAGCCTACGAGCAGTACTTC. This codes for CASSLEGTGLAYEQYF.

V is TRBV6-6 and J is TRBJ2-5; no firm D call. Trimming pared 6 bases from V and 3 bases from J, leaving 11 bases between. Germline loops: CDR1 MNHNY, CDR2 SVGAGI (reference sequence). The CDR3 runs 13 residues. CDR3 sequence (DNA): TGTGCCAGCAGAGATACAGATAAAGAGACCCAGTACTTC. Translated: CASRDTDKETQYF.

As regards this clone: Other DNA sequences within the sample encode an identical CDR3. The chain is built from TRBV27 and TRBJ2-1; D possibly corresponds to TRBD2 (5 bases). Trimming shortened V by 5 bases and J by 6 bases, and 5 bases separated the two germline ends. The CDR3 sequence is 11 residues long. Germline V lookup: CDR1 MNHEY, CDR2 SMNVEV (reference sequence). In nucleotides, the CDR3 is TGTGCCAGCAGTCGGGGCAATGAGCAGTTCTTC. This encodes CASSRGNEQFF.

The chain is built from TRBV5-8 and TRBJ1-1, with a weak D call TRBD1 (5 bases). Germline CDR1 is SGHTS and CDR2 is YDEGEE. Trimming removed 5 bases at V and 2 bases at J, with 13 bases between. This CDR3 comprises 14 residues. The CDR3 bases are TGTGCCAGCAGGGGGGACGCCTTTAACACTGAAGCTTTCTTT. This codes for CASRGDAFNTEAFF. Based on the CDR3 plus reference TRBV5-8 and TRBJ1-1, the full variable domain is EAGVTQSPTHLIKTRGQQATLRCSPISGHTSVYWYQQALGLGLQFLLWYDEGEERNRGNFPPRFSGRQFPNYSSELNVNALELEDSALYLCASRGDAFNTEAFFGQGTRLTVV.

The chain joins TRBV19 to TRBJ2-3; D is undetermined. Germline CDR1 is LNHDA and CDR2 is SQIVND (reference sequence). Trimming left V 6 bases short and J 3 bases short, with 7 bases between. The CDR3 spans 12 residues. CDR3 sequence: CASSARTDTQYF. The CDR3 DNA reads TGTGCCAGTAGCGCGAGAACAGATACGCAGTATTTT.

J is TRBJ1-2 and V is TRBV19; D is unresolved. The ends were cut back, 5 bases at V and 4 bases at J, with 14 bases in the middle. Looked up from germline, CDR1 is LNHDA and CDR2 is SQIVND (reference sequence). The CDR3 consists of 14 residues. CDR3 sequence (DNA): TGTGCCAGTAGTGTTAACAAGGGCGGCTATGGCTACACCTTC. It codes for CASSVNKGGYGYTF.

The CDR3 protein is CASSPGGQGGGYTF. CDR3 sequence (DNA): TGTGCCAGCTCACCCGGGGGACAGGGAGGAGGCTACACCTTC. The chain carries TRBV18 and TRBJ1-2, with 9 bases that match TRBD1. In germline, CDR1 is KGHSH, CDR2 LQKENI. J gave up 8 bases and V 3 bases, and 7 bases lay outside the gene matches. CDR3 size: 14 residues.

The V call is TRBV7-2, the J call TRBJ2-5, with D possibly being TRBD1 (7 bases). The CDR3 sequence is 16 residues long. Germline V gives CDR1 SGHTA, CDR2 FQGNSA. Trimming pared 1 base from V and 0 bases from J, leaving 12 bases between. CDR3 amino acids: CASSLGAGGYQETQYF. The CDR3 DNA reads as TGTGCCAGCAGCTTAGGGGCAGGGGGGTACCAAGAGACCCAGTACTTC.